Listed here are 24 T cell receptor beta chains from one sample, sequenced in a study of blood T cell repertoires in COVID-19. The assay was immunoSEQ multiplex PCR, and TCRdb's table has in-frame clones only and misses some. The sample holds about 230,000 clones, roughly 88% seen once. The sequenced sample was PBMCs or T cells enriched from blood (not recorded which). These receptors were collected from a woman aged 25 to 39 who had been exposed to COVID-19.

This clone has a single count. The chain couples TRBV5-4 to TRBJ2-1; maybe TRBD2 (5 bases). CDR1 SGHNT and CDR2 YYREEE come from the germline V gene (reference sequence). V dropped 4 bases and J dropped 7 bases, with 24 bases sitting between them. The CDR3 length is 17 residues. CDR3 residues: CASSPGRGWTLGNEQFF. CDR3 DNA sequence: TGTGCCAGCAGCCCCGGTCGCGGGTGGACCTTGGGGAATGAGCAGTTCTTC.

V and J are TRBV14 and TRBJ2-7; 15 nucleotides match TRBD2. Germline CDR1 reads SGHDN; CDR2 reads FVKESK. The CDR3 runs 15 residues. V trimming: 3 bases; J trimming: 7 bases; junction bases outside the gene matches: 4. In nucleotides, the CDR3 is TGTGCCAGCAGCCAGGGACTAGCGGGAGGCCAGGAGCAGTACTTC. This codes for CASSQGLAGGQEQYF.

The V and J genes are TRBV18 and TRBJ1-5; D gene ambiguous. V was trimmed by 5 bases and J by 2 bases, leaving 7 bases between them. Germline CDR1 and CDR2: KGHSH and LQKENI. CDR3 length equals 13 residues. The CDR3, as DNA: TGTGCCAGCTCAGAGAGCGGCAATCAGCCCCAGCATTTT. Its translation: CASSESGNQPQHF.

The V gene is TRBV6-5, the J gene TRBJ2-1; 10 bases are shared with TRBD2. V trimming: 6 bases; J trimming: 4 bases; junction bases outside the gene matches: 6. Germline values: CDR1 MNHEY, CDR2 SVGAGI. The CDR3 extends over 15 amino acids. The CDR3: CASSRASGSYNEQFF. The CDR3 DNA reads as TGTGCCAGCAGCCGTGCTAGCGGGAGTTACAATGAGCAGTTCTTC.

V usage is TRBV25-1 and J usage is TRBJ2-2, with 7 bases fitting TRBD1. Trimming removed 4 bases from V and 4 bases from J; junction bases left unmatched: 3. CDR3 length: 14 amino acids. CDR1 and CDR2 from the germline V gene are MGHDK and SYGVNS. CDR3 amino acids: CASSGQGVTGELFF. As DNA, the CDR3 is TGTGCCAGCAGTGGGCAGGGGGTCACCGGGGAGCTGTTTTTT. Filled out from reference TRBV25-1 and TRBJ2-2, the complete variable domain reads EADIYQTPRYLVIGTGKKITLECSQTMGHDKMYWYQQDPGMELHLIHYSYGVNSTEKGDLSSESTVSRIRTEHFPLTLESARPSHTSQYLCASSGQGVTGELFFGEGSRLTVL.

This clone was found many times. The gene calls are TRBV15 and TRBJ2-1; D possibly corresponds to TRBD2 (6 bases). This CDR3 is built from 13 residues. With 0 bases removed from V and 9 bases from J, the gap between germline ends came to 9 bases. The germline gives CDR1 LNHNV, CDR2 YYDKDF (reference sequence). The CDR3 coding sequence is TGTGCCACCAGCAGAGATCGGGGGAGTGAGCAGTTCTTC. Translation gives CATSRDRGSEQFF.

CDR3 sequence reads: CASSSRQQNSPLHF. CDR3 bases: TGTGCCAGCAGTTCGCGACAGCAGAATTCACCCCTCCACTTT. The gene calls are TRBV2 and TRBJ1-6, with a tentative D call TRBD1 (5 bases). The CDR3 length is 14 residues. The germline CDR1 and CDR2 sequences are SNHLY and FYNNEI. V was pared by 5 bases and J by 7 bases, with 12 bases between.

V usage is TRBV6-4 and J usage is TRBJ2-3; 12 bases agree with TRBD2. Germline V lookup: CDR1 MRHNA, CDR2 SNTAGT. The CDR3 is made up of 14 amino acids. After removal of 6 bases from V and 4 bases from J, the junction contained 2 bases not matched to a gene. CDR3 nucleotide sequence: TGTGCCAGCAGCCTAGCGGGAGGGGCAGATACGCAGTATTTT. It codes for CASSLAGGADTQYF.

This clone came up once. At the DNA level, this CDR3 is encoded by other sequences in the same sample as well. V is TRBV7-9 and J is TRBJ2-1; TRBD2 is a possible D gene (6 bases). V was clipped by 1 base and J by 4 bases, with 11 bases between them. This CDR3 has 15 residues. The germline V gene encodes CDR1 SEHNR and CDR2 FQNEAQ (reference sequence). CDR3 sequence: CASSLGRGSYNEQFF. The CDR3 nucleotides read TGTGCCAGCAGCTTAGGGCGGGGAAGTTACAATGAGCAGTTCTTC.

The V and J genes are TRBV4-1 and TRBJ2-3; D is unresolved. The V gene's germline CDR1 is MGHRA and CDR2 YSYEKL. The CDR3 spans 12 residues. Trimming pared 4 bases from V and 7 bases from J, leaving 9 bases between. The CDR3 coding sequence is TGCGCCAGCAGCCTCAACTTAAATACGCAGTATTTT. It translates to CASSLNLNTQYF.

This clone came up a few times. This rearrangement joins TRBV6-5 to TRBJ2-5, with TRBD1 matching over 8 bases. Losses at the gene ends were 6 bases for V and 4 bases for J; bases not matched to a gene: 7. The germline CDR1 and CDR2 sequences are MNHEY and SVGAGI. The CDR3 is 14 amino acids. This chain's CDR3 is CASRGATGVETQYF. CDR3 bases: TGTGCCAGCAGAGGAGCGACAGGGGTAGAGACCCAGTACTTC.

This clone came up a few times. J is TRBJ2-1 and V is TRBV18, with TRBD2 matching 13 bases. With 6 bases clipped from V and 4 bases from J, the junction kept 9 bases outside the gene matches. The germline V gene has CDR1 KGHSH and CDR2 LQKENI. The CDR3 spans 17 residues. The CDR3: CASSSGLAGSIYNEQFF. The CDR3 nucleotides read TGTGCCAGCTCCTCGGGACTAGCGGGATCGATTTACAATGAGCAGTTCTTC.

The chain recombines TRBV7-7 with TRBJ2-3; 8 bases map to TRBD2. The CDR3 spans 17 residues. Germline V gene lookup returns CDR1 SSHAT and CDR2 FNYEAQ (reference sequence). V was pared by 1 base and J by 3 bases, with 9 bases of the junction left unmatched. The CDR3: CASSLDSPGLGTDTQYF. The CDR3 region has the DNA TGTGCCAGCAGCTTAGACTCCCCGGGACTAGGGACAGATACGCAGTATTTT.

The CDR3: CASSLRTSTNYGYTF. DNA for the CDR3: TGCGCCAGCAGCCTCCGGACATCTACTAACTATGGCTACACCTTC. This sequence joins TRBV5-1 and TRBJ1-2; possibly TRBD1 for D (5 bases). Germline V gene sequence: CDR1 SGHRS, CDR2 YFSETQ. The CDR3 runs to 15 residues. V lost 4 bases to trimming and J lost 0 bases, with 13 bases between them.

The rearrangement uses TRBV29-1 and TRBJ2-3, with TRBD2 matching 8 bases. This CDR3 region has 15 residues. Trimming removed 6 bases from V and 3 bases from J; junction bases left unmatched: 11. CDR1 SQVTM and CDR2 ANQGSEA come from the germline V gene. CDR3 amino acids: CSVYGLAGGTDTQYF. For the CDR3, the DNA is TGCAGCGTCTACGGCCTGGCGGGAGGTACAGATACGCAGTATTTT.

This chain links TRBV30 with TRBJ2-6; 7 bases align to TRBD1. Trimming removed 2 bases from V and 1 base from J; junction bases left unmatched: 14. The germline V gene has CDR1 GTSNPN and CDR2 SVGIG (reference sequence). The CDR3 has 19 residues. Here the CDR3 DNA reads TGTGCCTGGAGTCAGAGGGGGCCAGCGGTCTTTTCTGGGGCCAACGTCCTGACTTTC. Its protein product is CAWSQRGPAVFSGANVLTF.

CDR3 nucleotides: TGTGCCAGCAGCCTCTTCGGGTTCAATGAGCAGTTCTTC. As protein: CASSLFGFNEQFF. The gene calls are TRBV9 and TRBJ2-1; D gene ambiguous. Germline V gene lookup returns CDR1 SGDLS and CDR2 YYNGEE. With 4 bases removed from V and 6 bases from J, the gap between germline ends came to 11 bases. The CDR3 contains 13 residues.

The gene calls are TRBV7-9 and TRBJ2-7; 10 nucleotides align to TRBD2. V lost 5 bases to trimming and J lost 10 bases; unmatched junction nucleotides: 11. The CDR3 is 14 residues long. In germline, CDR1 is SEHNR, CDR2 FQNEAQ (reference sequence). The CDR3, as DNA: TGTGCCAGCAGCCTAATAGCGGGAGGCCCCGGACAGTACTTC. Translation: CASSLIAGGPGQYF.

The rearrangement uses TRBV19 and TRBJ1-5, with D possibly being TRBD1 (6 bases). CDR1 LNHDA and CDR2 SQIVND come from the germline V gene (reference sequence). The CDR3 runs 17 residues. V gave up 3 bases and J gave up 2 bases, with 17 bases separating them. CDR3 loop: CASSIHVGQFGNQPQHF. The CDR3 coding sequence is TGTGCCAGTAGTATCCACGTAGGACAGTTTGGCAATCAGCCCCAGCATTTT.

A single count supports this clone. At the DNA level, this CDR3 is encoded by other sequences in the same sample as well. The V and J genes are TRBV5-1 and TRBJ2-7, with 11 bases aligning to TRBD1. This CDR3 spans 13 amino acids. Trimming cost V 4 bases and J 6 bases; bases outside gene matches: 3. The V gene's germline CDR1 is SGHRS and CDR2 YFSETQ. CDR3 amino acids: CASSLGTGGEQYF. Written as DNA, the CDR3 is TGCGCCAGCAGCCTCGGGACAGGGGGCGAGCAGTACTTC. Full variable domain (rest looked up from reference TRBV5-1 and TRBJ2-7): KAGVTQTPRYLIKTRGQQVTLSCSPISGHRSVSWYQQTPGQGLQFLFEYFSETQRNKGNFPGRFSGRQFSNSRSEMNVSTLELGDSALYLCASSLGTGGEQYFGPGTRLTVT.

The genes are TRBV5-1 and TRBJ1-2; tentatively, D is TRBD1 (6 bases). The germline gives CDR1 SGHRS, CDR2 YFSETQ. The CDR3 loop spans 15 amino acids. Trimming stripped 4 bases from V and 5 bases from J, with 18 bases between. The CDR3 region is CASSPGGPQGYGYTF. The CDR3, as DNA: TGCGCCAGCAGCCCGGGAGGCCCACAGGGTTATGGCTACACCTTC.

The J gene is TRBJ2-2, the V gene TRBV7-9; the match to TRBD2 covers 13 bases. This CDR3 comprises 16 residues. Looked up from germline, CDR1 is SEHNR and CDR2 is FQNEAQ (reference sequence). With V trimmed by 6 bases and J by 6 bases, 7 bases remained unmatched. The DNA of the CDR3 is TGTGCCAGCAGGAGGACTAGCGGGAGCGGGGCCGGGGAGCTGTTTTTT. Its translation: CASRRTSGSGAGELFF.

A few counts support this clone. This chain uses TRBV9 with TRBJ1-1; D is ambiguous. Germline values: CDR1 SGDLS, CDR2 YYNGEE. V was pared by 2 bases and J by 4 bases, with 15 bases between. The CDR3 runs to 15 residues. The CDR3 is CASSVSATEGTEAFF. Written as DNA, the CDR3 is TGTGCCAGCAGCGTTTCGGCCACAGAGGGCACTGAAGCTTTCTTT.

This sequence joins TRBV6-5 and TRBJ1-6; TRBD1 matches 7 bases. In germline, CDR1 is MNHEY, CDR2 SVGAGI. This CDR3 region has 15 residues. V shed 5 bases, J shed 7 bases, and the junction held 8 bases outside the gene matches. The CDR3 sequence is CASSPKGAWNSPLHF. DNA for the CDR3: TGTGCCAGCAGTCCTAAGGGGGCTTGGAATTCACCCCTCCACTTT.